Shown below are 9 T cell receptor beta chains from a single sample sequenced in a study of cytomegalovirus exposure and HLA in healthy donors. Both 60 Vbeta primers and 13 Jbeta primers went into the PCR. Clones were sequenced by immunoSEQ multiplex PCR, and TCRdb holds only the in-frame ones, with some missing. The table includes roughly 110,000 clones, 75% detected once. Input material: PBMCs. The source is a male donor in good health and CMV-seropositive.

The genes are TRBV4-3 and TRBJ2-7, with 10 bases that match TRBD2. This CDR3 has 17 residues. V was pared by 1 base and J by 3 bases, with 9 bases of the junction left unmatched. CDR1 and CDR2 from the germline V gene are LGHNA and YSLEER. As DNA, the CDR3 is TGCGCCAGCAGCCAAGTCCGGACTAGCGGATTTTACTACGAGCAGTACTTC. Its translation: CASSQVRTSGFYYEQYF.

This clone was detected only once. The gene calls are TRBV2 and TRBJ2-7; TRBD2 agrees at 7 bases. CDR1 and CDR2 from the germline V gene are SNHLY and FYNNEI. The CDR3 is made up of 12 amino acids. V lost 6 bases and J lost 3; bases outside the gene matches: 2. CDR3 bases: TGTGCCAGCAGGGGGGGGAACTACGAGCAGTACTTC. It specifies CASRGGNYEQYF.

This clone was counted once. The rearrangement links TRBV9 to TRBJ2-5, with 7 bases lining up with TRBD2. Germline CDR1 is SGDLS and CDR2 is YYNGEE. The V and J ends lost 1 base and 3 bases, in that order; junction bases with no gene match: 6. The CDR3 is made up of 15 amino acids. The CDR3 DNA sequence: TGTGCCAGCAGCGTATTGGGCGGGAGCAAAGAGACCCAGTACTTC. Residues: CASSVLGGSKETQYF.

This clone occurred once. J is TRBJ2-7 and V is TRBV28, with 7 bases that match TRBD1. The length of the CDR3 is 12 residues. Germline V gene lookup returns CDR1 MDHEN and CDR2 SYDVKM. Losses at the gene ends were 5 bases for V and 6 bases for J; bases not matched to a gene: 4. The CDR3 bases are TGTGCCAGCAGTCCCCCAGGGGGCGAGCAGTACTTC. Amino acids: CASSPPGGEQYF.

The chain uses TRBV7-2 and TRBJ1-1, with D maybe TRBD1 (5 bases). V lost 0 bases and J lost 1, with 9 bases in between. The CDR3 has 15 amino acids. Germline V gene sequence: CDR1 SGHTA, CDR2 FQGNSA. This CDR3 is CASSLAGQENTEAFF. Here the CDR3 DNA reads TGTGCCAGCAGCTTAGCGGGGCAGGAGAACACTGAAGCTTTCTTT.

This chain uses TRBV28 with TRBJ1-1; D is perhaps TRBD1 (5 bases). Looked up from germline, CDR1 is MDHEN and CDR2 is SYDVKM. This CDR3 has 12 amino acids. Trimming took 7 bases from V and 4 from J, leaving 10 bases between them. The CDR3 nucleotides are TGTGCCAGCATCAGGGTCGGCACTGAAGCTTTCTTT. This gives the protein CASIRVGTEAFF. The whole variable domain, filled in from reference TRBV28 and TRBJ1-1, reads DVKVTQSSRYLVKRTGEKVFLECVQDMDHENMFWYRQDPGLGLRLIYFSYDVKMKEKGDIPEGYSVSREKKERFSLILESASTNQTSMYLCASIRVGTEAFFGQGTRLTVV.

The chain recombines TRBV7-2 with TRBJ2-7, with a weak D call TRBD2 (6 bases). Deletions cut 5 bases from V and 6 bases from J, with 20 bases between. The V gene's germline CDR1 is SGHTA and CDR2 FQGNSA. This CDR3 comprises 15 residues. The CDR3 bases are TGTGCCAGCAGCCCCCCCGGGAGTGCCCTACGCGAGCAGTACTTC. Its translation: CASSPPGSALREQYF.

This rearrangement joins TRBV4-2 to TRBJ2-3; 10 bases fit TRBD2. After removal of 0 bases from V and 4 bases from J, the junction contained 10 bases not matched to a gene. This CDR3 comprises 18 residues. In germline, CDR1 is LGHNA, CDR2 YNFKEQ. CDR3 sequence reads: CASSQEGGTGTSADTQYF. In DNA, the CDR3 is TGTGCCAGCAGCCAAGAAGGGGGGACCGGGACTAGCGCAGATACGCAGTATTTT.

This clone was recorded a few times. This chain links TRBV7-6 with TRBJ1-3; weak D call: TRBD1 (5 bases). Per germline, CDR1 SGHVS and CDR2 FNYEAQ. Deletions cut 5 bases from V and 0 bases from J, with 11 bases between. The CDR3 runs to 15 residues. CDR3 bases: TGTGCCAGCAGCAGGGACTCGAGCTCTGGAAACACCATATATTTT. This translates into CASSRDSSSGNTIYF. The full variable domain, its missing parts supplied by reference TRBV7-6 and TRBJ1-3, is GAGVSQSPRYKVTKRGQDVALRCDPISGHVSLYWYRQALGQGPEFLTYFNYEAQQDKSGLPNDRFSAERPEGSISTLTIQRTEQRDSAMYRCASSRDSSSGNTIYFGEGSWLTVV.